Following are 3 T cell receptor beta chains from one sample sequenced in a study of blood T cell repertoires in COVID-19. Profiled with immunoSEQ multiplex PCR; TCRdb holds only in-frame clones, not every one. The table lists more than 100,000 clones, 90% of them singletons, with approximately 3.9% in the top ten. The sample consisted of peripheral blood. The receptor source for this set is a woman aged 55-70 years with COVID-19, enrolled during active disease.

This sequence joins TRBV5-5 and TRBJ2-1, with 10 nucleotides matching TRBD2. The CDR3 has 17 amino acids. Germline CDR1 is SGHKS and CDR2 is YYEKEE (reference sequence). The J segment lost 4 bases and the V segment lost 4 bases, leaving 11 bases of the junction unmatched. CDR3 bases: TGTGCCAGCAGCGCCCAACACCTAGCGGGGGCTTACAATGAGCAGTTCTTC. Its translation is CASSAQHLAGAYNEQFF.

This clone was observed a few times. The chain joins TRBV7-9 to TRBJ1-1, with TRBD1 as a possible D gene (5 bases). The germline V gene encodes CDR1 SEHNR and CDR2 FQNEAQ (reference sequence). Trimming removed 8 bases at V and 1 base at J, with 14 bases between. The CDR3 length is 14 residues. The CDR3 loop reads CASCQGARNTEAFF. CDR3 DNA sequence: TGTGCCAGCTGCCAGGGCGCGAGGAACACTGAAGCTTTCTTT.

CDR3: CAWNPGQGASPLHF. For the CDR3, the DNA is TGTGCCTGGAACCCGGGACAAGGGGCTTCACCCCTCCACTTT. The chain joins TRBV30 to TRBJ1-6, with D perhaps TRBD1 (6 bases). Germline loops: CDR1 GTSNPN, CDR2 SVGIG (reference sequence). The CDR3 runs 14 residues. The V and J ends lost 4 bases and 9 bases respectively, with 16 bases between them.